The 9 T cell receptor beta chains given below trace back to one sample, sequenced in a study of neurological immune-mediated disorders. TCRdb re-analysed the 5' RACE reads in MiXCR, keeping a single row per CDR3 protein. Seen here are about 87,000 distinct CDR3 sequences, under 4.5% observed once, and the top ten hold under 3.5%. Material for sequencing was PBMCs. These receptor sequences come from a woman in her forties or fifties with multiple sclerosis.

This clonotype showed up many times. This chain connects TRBV13 to TRBJ2-3; 8 bases line up with TRBD2. Germline CDR1 is PRHDT and CDR2 is FYEKMQ (reference sequence). V gave up 0 bases and J gave up 0 bases; unmatched junction bases: 8. The CDR3 extends over 18 amino acids. CDR3 DNA: TGTGCCAGCAGCTTAGGCGGAATAGCGGGGCAAAGCACAGATACGCAGTATTTT. It codes for CASSLGGIAGQSTDTQYF.

This clonotype was seen repeatedly, ten times or more. The V call is TRBV12-3 or TRBV12-4, the J call TRBJ1-1; D is ambiguous. Between the trimmed V and J ends, which lost 7 bases and 11 bases, there was a span of 14 bases. CDR3 length: 11 residues. The CDR3 loop reads CASTQGPRAFF. The CDR3 DNA sequence: TGTGCCAGCACTCAAGGGCCTAGGGCTTTCTTT.

This clonotype was counted at least ten times. The chain carries TRBV20-1 and TRBJ2-3; D unresolved. The CDR3 is made up of 12 amino acids. The V end was cut by 8 bases, the J end by 1 base, with 10 bases between. Per germline, CDR1 DFQATT and CDR2 SNEGSKA (reference sequence). The DNA for the CDR3 is TGCAGTTCAATTCGACGCACAGATACGCAGTATTTT. Translation gives CSSIRRTDTQYF.

This clonotype was counted many times. CDR3 sequence (DNA): TGTGCCAGCACCTTGGAACAGGGAGTTTCGCCCCTCCACTTT. Its protein is CASTLEQGVSPLHF. The J gene is TRBJ1-6, the V gene TRBV6-6, with D possibly TRBD1 on 6 matching bases. V was trimmed by 7 bases and J by 13 bases, leaving 20 bases between them. The V gene's germline CDR1 is MNHNY and CDR2 SVGAGI (reference sequence). The CDR3 has 14 residues.

Many counts were recorded for this clonotype. This sequence joins TRBV4-3 and TRBJ2-2; 7 bases are a match to TRBD1. J was trimmed by 7 bases and V by 3 bases; bases with no gene match: 8. CDR1 LGHNA and CDR2 YSLEER come from the germline V gene. The CDR3 totals 15 residues. This chain's CDR3 is CASSHQDRAYGELFF. The CDR3 DNA follows: TGCGCCAGCAGCCACCAAGACAGGGCCTACGGGGAGCTGTTTTTT.

This clonotype showed up many times. The V and J genes are TRBV4-2 and TRBJ1-2, with 7 bases that match TRBD1. V gave up 4 bases and J gave up 8 bases; unmatched junction bases: 10. Germline CDR1 and CDR2: LGHNA and YNFKEQ. The CDR3 runs to 14 residues. The CDR3 bases are TGTGCCAGCAGCCGACAGGGTGGAATGGTGGGCTACACCTTC. This encodes CASSRQGGMVGYTF.

At least ten counts were recorded for this clonotype. The chain uses TRBV3-1 and TRBJ2-5; TRBD2 agrees at 14 bases. Germline CDR1 LGHDT, CDR2 YNNKEL (reference sequence). This CDR3 is 16 amino acids long. V lost 4 bases and J lost 1; bases outside the gene matches: 2. CDR3 in amino acids: CASSPGLAGGQETQYF. As DNA, the CDR3 is TGTGCCAGCAGCCCCGGACTAGCGGGGGGCCAAGAGACCCAGTACTTC.

This clonotype occurred many times. The chain is built from TRBV9 and TRBJ2-1, with unresolved D. Trimming took off 1 base at V and 0 bases at J, with 14 bases between the two ends. Per germline, CDR1 SGDLS and CDR2 YYNGEE. This CDR3 has 17 residues. The CDR3 nucleotides read TGTGCCAGCAGCGTAAGCTTCGCGAGTGACTCCTACAATGAGCAGTTCTTC. Encoded protein: CASSVSFASDSYNEQFF.

The table lists this clonotype with many counts. The chain recombines TRBV5-1 with TRBJ1-2; no firm D call. The V end lost 0 bases, the J end lost 0 bases, and 6 bases lay between the germline ends. The CDR3 extends over 14 amino acids. CDR1 and CDR2 (germline): SGHRS, YFSETQ. This chain's CDR3 is CASSLGHTNYGYTF. CDR3 nucleotides: TGCGCCAGCAGCTTGGGACACACTAACTATGGCTACACCTTC.